Each of the 26 T cell receptor beta chains below was sequenced from the same sample in a study of cytomegalovirus exposure and HLA in healthy donors. The PCR was carried out with 60 Vbeta primers and 13 Jbeta primers. Sequenced by immunoSEQ multiplex PCR; TCRdb stores in-frame clones only, minus some. This sample has 110,000 to 150,000 clones, with approximately 80% found just once. Sequenced input: PBMCs. The receptors were sampled from a male donor in good health and CMV-seronegative.

The chain links TRBV6-5 to TRBJ2-3; 8 bases agree with TRBD1. With V trimmed by 2 bases and J by 6 bases, 1 base remained unmatched. Germline-derived CDR1 and CDR2 are MNHEY and SVGAGI. The CDR3 has 13 residues. The CDR3 protein is CASSYNRGDTQYF. CDR3 bases: TGTGCCAGCAGTTACAACAGGGGGGATACGCAGTATTTT.

The chain is built from TRBV4-2 and TRBJ1-6; 7 bases align to TRBD1. Trimming at V came to 4 bases and at J to 5 bases, leaving 5 bases not matched to a gene. Germline V gene data show CDR1 as LGHNA and CDR2 as YNFKEQ. The length of the CDR3 is 15 residues. CDR3 sequence: CASSPRGTDNSPLHF. CDR3 DNA sequence: TGTGCCAGCAGCCCGAGGGGGACAGATAATTCACCCCTCCACTTT.

The chain combines TRBV9 with TRBJ1-2; D possibly corresponds to TRBD1 (6 bases). V gave up 2 bases and J gave up 4 bases, with 6 bases separating them. The germline V gene has CDR1 SGDLS and CDR2 YYNGEE. This CDR3 is 12 amino acids long. The CDR3: CASSVDSYGYTF. The CDR3 coding sequence is TGTGCCAGCAGCGTGGACAGCTATGGCTACACCTTC.

This clone has just one count. V usage is TRBV28 and J usage is TRBJ2-5; D is possibly TRBD2 (5 bases). V was pared by 2 bases and J by 3 bases, with 7 bases between. From germline, CDR1 is MDHEN and CDR2 SYDVKM. The CDR3 covers 13 residues. The CDR3 here is CASSLGREETQYF. CDR3 in DNA: TGTGCCAGCAGTTTAGGGAGAGAAGAGACCCAGTACTTC.

This clone was detected only once. The chain joins TRBV7-9 to TRBJ1-2; TRBD1 matches at 10 bases. V lost 8 bases, J lost 8 bases, and 17 bases stayed unmatched. Germline V gives CDR1 SEHNR, CDR2 FQNEAQ (reference sequence). The CDR3 has 16 amino acids. In DNA form, the CDR3 reads TGTGCCAGCTTGCTAGGGGATACGACAGGGGGCAGGGGCTACACCTTC. Translating gives CASLLGDTTGGRGYTF. Based on the CDR3 plus reference TRBV7-9 and TRBJ1-2, the full variable domain is DTGVSQNPRHKITKRGQNVTFRCDPISEHNRLYWYRQTLGQGPEFLTYFQNEAQLEKSRLLSDRFSAERPKGSFSTLEIQRTEQGDSAMYLCASLLGDTTGGRGYTFGSGTRLTVV.

The chain employs TRBV6-5 and TRBJ2-5; the match to TRBD1 covers 7 bases. The J call is in doubt because the DNA end fits TRBJ2-7 better. The CDR3 contains 14 residues. CDR1 is MNHEY and CDR2 is SVGAGI in the germline V gene. The CDR3 here is CASSYRGGLYEQYF. DNA of the CDR3: TGTGCCAGCAGTTACCGAGGGGGCCTCTACGAGCAGTACTTC.

A few counts support this clone. The chain combines TRBV7-8 with TRBJ1-2; the D is unclear. Trimming removed 4 bases at V and 0 bases at J, with 21 bases between. CDR1 and CDR2 (germline): SGHVS, FQNEAQ. The CDR3 loop spans 18 amino acids. The DNA of the CDR3 is TGTGCCAGCAGCTATCTCATACAGAGACCAAGATCTAACTATGGCTACACCTTC. It encodes CASSYLIQRPRSNYGYTF.

This sequence joins TRBV30 and TRBJ1-5; D ambiguous. Trimming removed 2 bases at V and 5 bases at J, with 7 bases between. CDR1 is GTSNPN and CDR2 is SVGIG in the germline V gene (reference sequence). The CDR3 runs to 12 residues. The CDR3 reads CAWSSQDQPQHF. CDR3 DNA sequence: TGTGCCTGGAGTTCCCAGGATCAGCCCCAGCATTTT.

The chain uses TRBV5-1 and TRBJ1-1; 9 nucleotides match TRBD1. Germline assignment: CDR1 SGHRS and CDR2 YFSETQ. Trimming removed 1 base from V and 5 bases from J; junction bases left unmatched: 9. This CDR3 has 16 residues. This CDR3 reads CASSLTPWTGETEAFF. CDR3 sequence (DNA): TGCGCCAGCAGCTTGACACCGTGGACAGGGGAGACTGAAGCTTTCTTT.

There are a few counts of this clone. The rearrangement joins TRBV6-6 to TRBJ2-7, with 9 bases fitting TRBD2. Germline trimming cut 9 bases from V and 3 bases from J; bases unmatched to any gene: 6. The CDR3 has 13 residues. The germline V gene encodes CDR1 MNHNY and CDR2 SVGAGI (reference sequence). The CDR3, as DNA: TGTGCCAGTAGACTAGCGGCCAACTACGAGCAGTACTTC. This gives the protein CASRLAANYEQYF.

This clone was recorded a few times. The gene calls are TRBV25-1 and TRBJ1-1; D is unresolved. Germline V gene sequence: CDR1 MGHDK, CDR2 SYGVNS. The CDR3 is made up of 12 amino acids. Trimming took 7 bases from V and 3 from J, leaving 9 bases between them. The CDR3 DNA sequence: TGTGCCAGCAACGGTCTATACACTGAAGCTTTCTTT. The encoded protein is CASNGLYTEAFF.

The V call is TRBV6-5, the J call TRBJ1-1; TRBD1 agrees at 7 bases. This CDR3 has 15 amino acids. J was trimmed by 5 bases and V by 4 bases; bases with no gene match: 10. Germline V gene lookup returns CDR1 MNHEY and CDR2 SVGAGI. DNA of the CDR3: TGTGCCAGCAGTTCCGCACAGGGGAGAGATACTGAAGCTTTCTTT. Translation gives CASSSAQGRDTEAFF.

This chain links TRBV7-9 with TRBJ2-1; 7 positions match TRBD2. Trimming cost V 2 bases and J 5 bases; bases outside gene matches: 6. Germline V gives CDR1 SEHNR, CDR2 FQNEAQ (reference sequence). CDR3 size: 15 residues. The CDR3 region has the DNA TGTGCCAGCAGCTTATCGCTAGCGGTCAACAATGAGCAGTTCTTC. Its protein product is CASSLSLAVNNEQFF.

The chain carries TRBV11-2 and TRBJ2-3, with D possibly matching TRBD2 (6 bases). V lost 7 bases to trimming and J lost 3 bases, with 14 bases between them. The CDR3 extends over 14 amino acids. CDR1 and CDR2 from the germline V gene are SGHAT and FQNNGV. CDR3 loop: CASTEEGVTDTQYF. CDR3 coding DNA: TGTGCCAGCACCGAGGAGGGAGTAACAGATACGCAGTATTTT.

This clone turned up a few times. CDR3 in amino acids: CASSLLGHEKLFF. DNA of the CDR3: TGTGCCAGCAGCTTGTTGGGCCATGAAAAACTGTTTTTT. The rearrangement uses TRBV5-4 and TRBJ1-4, with D unclear. Trimming left V 1 base short and J 6 bases short, with 7 bases between. The CDR3 spans 13 residues. Germline-derived CDR1 and CDR2 are SGHNT and YYREEE (reference sequence).

The chain links TRBV7-9 to TRBJ2-1; TRBD2 matches at 8 bases. With 3 bases clipped from V and 3 bases from J, the junction kept 4 bases outside the gene matches. Germline lookup yields CDR1 SEHNR and CDR2 FQNEAQ (reference sequence). CDR3 length: 15 residues. Here the CDR3 reads CASSLGSGNYNEQFF. DNA for the CDR3: TGTGCCAGCAGCTTGGGTAGCGGGAACTACAATGAGCAGTTCTTC.

The rearrangement links TRBV4-2 to TRBJ1-2, with no clear D. Germline CDR1 LGHNA, CDR2 YNFKEQ. CDR3 length equals 11 residues. In nucleotides, the CDR3 is TGTGCAACCGAGGATTACTATGGCTACACCTTC. Encoded protein: CATEDYYGYTF.

The chain links TRBV15 to TRBJ1-1, with D perhaps matching TRBD1 (5 bases). Germline V gives CDR1 LNHNV, CDR2 YYDKDF (reference sequence). The V end lost 0 bases, the J end lost 5 bases, and 25 bases lay between the germline ends. CDR3 length: 19 amino acids. The DNA of the CDR3 is TGTGCCACCAGCAGAGATCAGATGGGTGCTGGGGCATATAGAACTGAAGCTTTCTTT. It encodes CATSRDQMGAGAYRTEAFF.

This chain connects TRBV2 to TRBJ1-2; 11 nucleotides agree with TRBD1. Germline CDR1 reads SNHLY; CDR2 reads FYNNEI. V dropped 6 bases and J dropped 6; count of bases not matched to a gene: 12. This CDR3 region has 16 residues. CDR3 coding DNA: TGTGCCAGCAGGGGACAGGGGGTGTCCCTTTTGGATGGCTACACCTTC. As protein: CASRGQGVSLLDGYTF.

Written as DNA, the CDR3 is TGTGCCAGCGGGACGGGAGGGGAGACCCAGTACTTC. Its protein is CASGTGGETQYF. The chain links TRBV7-2 to TRBJ2-5; TRBD2 aligns across 8 bases. Germline V gene data show CDR1 as SGHTA and CDR2 as FQGNSA. J gave up 5 bases and V 8 bases, and 4 bases lay outside the gene matches. This CDR3 has 12 amino acids.

This chain joins TRBV30 and TRBJ2-1; 11 bases line up with TRBD1. The CDR3 runs 14 residues. Per the germline V gene, CDR1 is GTSNPN and CDR2 is SVGIG (reference sequence). Losses at the gene ends were 1 base for V and 9 bases for J; bases not matched to a gene: 5. CDR3: CAWSAGTGGAEQFF. CDR3 bases: TGTGCCTGGAGTGCTGGGACAGGGGGGGCTGAGCAGTTCTTC.

This clone was observed a single time. This chain connects TRBV9 to TRBJ2-5, with 10 positions matching TRBD1. The V gene end was trimmed by 2 bases and the J gene end by 11 bases; junction bases not matched to a gene: 12. The germline gives CDR1 SGDLS, CDR2 YYNGEE. The CDR3 loop spans 15 amino acids. In nucleotides, the CDR3 is TGTGCCAGCAGCGTTAGGGACAGGGGTCTTTTTGAGCAGTACTTC. Residues: CASSVRDRGLFEQYF. The full variable domain, with the rest looked up from reference TRBV9 and TRBJ2-5, is DSGVTQTPKHLITATGQRVTLRCSPRSGDLSVYWYQQSLDQGLQFLIQYYNGEERAKGNILERFSAQQFPDLHSELNLSSLELGDSALYFCASSVRDRGLFEQYFGPGTRLLVL.

V gene TRBV7-2 combines with J gene TRBJ1-6, with D possibly matching TRBD1 (5 bases). This CDR3 spans 18 amino acids. V lost 2 bases and J 7 bases, leaving 21 bases between the germline ends. Germline assignment: CDR1 SGHTA and CDR2 FQGNSA. The CDR3 sequence: CASSLNPARRGWNSPLHF. In nucleotides, the CDR3 is TGTGCCAGCAGCTTAAATCCAGCCCGGAGGGGATGGAATTCACCCCTCCACTTT.

This chain links TRBV27 with TRBJ2-2; 10 bases agree with TRBD2. This CDR3 region has 18 residues. The germline V gene has CDR1 MNHEY and CDR2 SMNVEV (reference sequence). V dropped 1 base and J dropped 7; count of bases not matched to a gene: 12. As DNA, the CDR3 is TGTGCCAGCAGTTTATACCCCTTAGCGGGAGGATTACTCGGGGAGCTGTTTTTT. Its protein is CASSLYPLAGGLLGELFF.

The chain joins TRBV9 to TRBJ2-1; 9 bases fit TRBD2. CDR1 is SGDLS, CDR2 YYNGEE, per germline. This CDR3 is 15 amino acids long. V was clipped by 0 bases and J by 6 bases; unmatched bases: 4. The CDR3 sequence is CASSVVAGVVNEQFF. In nucleotides, the CDR3 is TGTGCCAGCAGCGTAGTAGCGGGAGTTGTCAATGAGCAGTTCTTC.

The chain links TRBV7-8 to TRBJ2-1; D is unresolved. The CDR3 covers 11 residues. The germline V gene encodes CDR1 SGHVS and CDR2 FQNEAQ. Trimming took off 0 bases at V and 9 bases at J, with 3 bases between the two ends. This chain's CDR3 is CASSLAGEQFF. The DNA of the CDR3 is TGTGCCAGCAGCTTAGCCGGTGAGCAGTTCTTC.